The rows below give T cell receptor beta chains drawn from one sample of a study of human T cells and chemical hapten exposure. Each CDR3 protein is one row after TCRdb ran MiXCR on the RACE reads. The sample holds around 380,000 distinct CDR3 sequences, 4% to 5.5% seen once. The sample consisted of whole blood, taken in connection with sensitization to the hapten diphenylcyclopropenone (DPC). These receptors were taken from a woman between 50 and 59 years old with alopecia areata. Some clones in this sample may be carry-over from other donors' samples. Each CDR3 is given without its conserved first and last residue. The order of the fields is V gene, D gene, CDR3 protein. A D gene is named only where the DNA matches it firmly.

TRBV6-2/TRBV6-3 . ASSYWAGDNMYQETQY
TRBV29-1 . SVEGPQVYT
TRBV9 . ASAPGLVTSDTQY
TRBV18 . ASSQNVNTEAF
TRBV19 . ASSTSPSGNQPQH
TRBV4-1 . ASSQEIGTYTYEQY
TRBV5-1 TRBD1 ASSPGQGGGDTQY
TRBV6-5 . ASTTLGGTPSYEQY
TRBV29-1 TRBD1 SAGGQNYGYT
TRBV29-1 . SVEDPSNYGYT
TRBV15 . ATSGPGTYNIQY
TRBV7-7 TRBD2 ASSPSIPGTSGYTDTQY
TRBV25-1 . ASSESGLYGYT
TRBV1 . TSLLGGGLANEKLF
TRBV5-1 . ASSRTTETYEQY
TRBV24-1 TRBD2 ATSDLSGGNEQF
TRBV5-1 . ASSQNPYEQY
TRBV12-3/TRBV12-4 . ASSRGLNSPLH
TRBV5-6 . TSSSRGDQPQH
TRBV10-3 . AISQLGSTDTQY
TRBV6-6 . ASSSGGRSYEQY
TRBV6-5 . ASSYSRMREQY
TRBV2 TRBD1 ASSEEQGRGTGELF
TRBV28 . ASRLGSNQPQH
TRBV10-2 TRBD2 ASSDAGTSTSHTQY
TRBV28 TRBD1 ASSWGQGAHQPQH
TRBV6-6 . ASSSLGGHSNQPQH
TRBV20-1 TRBD2 SADLGGGSYEQY
TRBV11-2 TRBD2 ASSPRPRGDEQF
TRBV7-8 TRBD2 ASSLVVAGNEQY
TRBV11-2 . ASSSIGRSGPQSGANVLT
TRBV12-3/TRBV12-4 . ASSRWGDGTEAF
TRBV5-6 TRBD1 ASTSDRGGQPQH
TRBV12-5 . ASGLVPTNEKLF
TRBV4-2 TRBD2 ASSQGDSGGSSYNEQF
TRBV6-2/TRBV6-3 TRBD2 ASRSPGGSGGTSYEQY
TRBV4-3 . ASSRGLGGEQY
TRBV10-1 . ASSGQGTDTQY
TRBV5-1 TRBD2 ASSTSGGASDTQY
TRBV6-5 . ASTNPGGTDTQY
TRBV6-1 . ASTPTGGNQPQH
TRBV12-3/TRBV12-4 . ASSRMAHTQY
TRBV3-1 . ASSHCWTNSNQPQH
TRBV2 TRBD2 ASKGTSVPQETQY
TRBV5-1 . ASSLEGVPGEKLF
TRBV6-1 . ASSEARADEKLF
TRBV2 . ASSAGAVEKLF
TRBV21-1 . ASSNLTGTESIYSNQPQH
TRBV20-1 . SARGMSADWISPLH
TRBV6-2/TRBV6-3 TRBD2 ASSYVPGRTQETQY
TRBV18 . ASSPTGEVGQPQH
TRBV11-3 . ASSPYSSTDTGELF
TRBV19 . ASSIRGFSNQPQH
TRBV29-1 TRBD1 SVLQGRGQPQH
TRBV29-1 . SVVEGGRAYT
TRBV2 . ASTRDGPPEKLF
TRBV12-3/TRBV12-4 . ASSLATGGNGQPQH
TRBV20-1 TRBD1 SARDSLNQPQH
TRBV27 . ASSPRSNEQF
TRBV6-2/TRBV6-3 TRBD2 ASTRGLAASSYEQY